One and the same sample provided the 26 T cell receptor beta chains below, sequenced in a study of T cells after yellow fever vaccination. TCRdb called the 5' RACE reads again in MiXCR, with one record for every CDR3 protein. This table has some 400,000 distinct CDR3 sequences, more than 5.5% appearing once. Sequencing used PBMCs, obtained 5 days after the yellow fever booster vaccination. Receptor source: a man younger than 45 who received the YFV17D yellow fever vaccine.

CDR3 nucleotide sequence: TGTGCCAGCAGCACATTTGGGGCGGGTCAGTACAATGAGCAGTTCTTC. Residues: CASSTFGAGQYNEQFF. The chain has TRBV7-8 and TRBJ2-1, with D tentatively TRBD1 or TRBD2 (5 bases each). The germline V gene has CDR1 SGHVS and CDR2 FQNEAQ. The CDR3 length is 16 residues. The germline V and J ends were trimmed by 5 bases and 4 bases, with 18 bases remaining between them.

This clonotype was recorded a few times. The rearrangement joins TRBV7-9 to TRBJ2-3; the match to TRBD2 covers 7 bases. The CDR3 is 15 residues long. Germline-derived CDR1 and CDR2 are SEHNR and FQNEAQ (reference sequence). With V trimmed by 5 bases and J by 2 bases, 7 bases remained unmatched. The DNA of the CDR3 is TGTGCCAGCAGCCAGGCAGGGAGGGACACAGATACGCAGTATTTT. This codes for CASSQAGRDTDTQYF.

In its sample, this clonotype was seen a few times. This chain links TRBV4-1 with TRBJ2-4; the D is unclear. CDR1 is MGHRA and CDR2 is YSYEKL in the germline V gene. V lost 0 bases and J 6 bases, leaving 6 bases between the germline ends. The CDR3 is 13 residues long. The CDR3 region has the DNA TGCGCCAGCAGCCAAGACAGGAGAAACATTCAGTACTTC. Amino acid sequence: CASSQDRRNIQYF.

V usage is TRBV18 and J usage is TRBJ2-1; TRBD1 might be the D (6 bases). Germline lookup yields CDR1 KGHSH and CDR2 LQKENI. V lost 2 bases and J lost 2, with 16 bases in between. The CDR3 is made up of 17 amino acids. As DNA, the CDR3 is TGTGCCAGCTCACCAAGGACAGCTGCCAACCCCTACAATGAGCAGTTCTTC. Its protein product is CASSPRTAANPYNEQFF.

The chain uses TRBV20-1 and TRBJ1-2; perhaps TRBD1 as D (6 bases). The CDR3 totals 11 residues. CDR1 is DFQATT, CDR2 SNEGSKA, per germline (reference sequence). The CDR3 bases are TGCAGGGCCCATCAGGGGACCTCCTACACCTTC. Residues: CRAHQGTSYTF.

This chain links TRBV7-3 with TRBJ2-1, with D possibly TRBD1 on 6 matching bases. Trimming removed 6 bases at V and 6 bases at J, with 15 bases between. CDR3 length: 14 residues. CDR1 is SGHTA, CDR2 FQGTGA, per germline. The CDR3 loop reads CASSTGQSSNEQFF. The CDR3, as DNA: TGTGCCAGCAGTACCGGACAGAGTAGCAATGAGCAGTTCTTC.

The CDR3 sequence: CSVDDRVASNEQFF. The CDR3 nucleotides read TGCAGCGTGGATGACAGGGTTGCTTCGAATGAGCAGTTCTTC. The chain couples TRBV29-1 to TRBJ2-1; TRBD1 matches 7 bases. Germline CDR1 reads SQVTM; CDR2 reads ANQGSEA. The CDR3 is made up of 14 amino acids. V dropped 6 bases and J dropped 7; count of bases not matched to a gene: 12.

This clonotype was seen at least ten times. The rearrangement joins TRBV29-1 to TRBJ2-3; D gene uncertain. The CDR3 sequence is 13 residues long. Germline loops: CDR1 SQVTM, CDR2 ANQGSEA. With 6 bases removed from V and 4 bases from J, the gap between germline ends came to 14 bases. CDR3 protein: CSVALVVPDTQYF. The CDR3 coding sequence is TGCAGCGTCGCCTTGGTGGTCCCAGATACGCAGTATTTT.

This clonotype was observed a few times. The chain uses TRBV28 and TRBJ2-4; D ambiguous. CDR1 and CDR2 (germline): MDHEN, SYDVKM. The V end was cut by 6 bases, the J end by 7 bases, with 10 bases between. The CDR3 length is 12 residues. The CDR3 region is CASRNTGNIQYF. DNA of the CDR3: TGTGCCAGCAGGAACACCGGCAACATTCAGTACTTC.

This clonotype was seen more than once but under ten times. The J gene is TRBJ2-1, the V gene TRBV7-3; D unresolved. With 1 base removed from V and 1 base from J, the gap between germline ends came to 11 bases. This CDR3 spans 16 amino acids. Germline CDR1 SGHTA, CDR2 FQGTGA. CDR3: CASSLNPDPSYNEQFF. CDR3 sequence (DNA): TGTGCCAGCAGCTTAAATCCGGATCCTTCCTACAATGAGCAGTTCTTC.

This clonotype has just a few counts. This sequence joins TRBV27 and TRBJ1-1; D unclear. Looked up from germline, CDR1 is MNHEY and CDR2 is SMNVEV (reference sequence). There are 13 residues in the CDR3. Deletions cut 6 bases from V and 8 bases from J, with 16 bases between. In nucleotides, the CDR3 is TGTGCCAGCAGCCTCGGGATAGGATGGGAAGCTTTCTTT. Translated, it gives CASSLGIGWEAFF.

This clonotype was seen a few times. This chain uses TRBV9 with TRBJ2-1; D possibly corresponds to TRBD2 (5 bases). Between the trimmed V and J ends, which lost 0 bases and 3 bases, there was a span of 13 bases. Germline loops: CDR1 SGDLS, CDR2 YYNGEE. The CDR3 spans 16 residues. In nucleotides, the CDR3 is TGTGCCAGCAGCGTAGGAGAAAAGCGGTTCTACAATGAGCAGTTCTTC. Its translation: CASSVGEKRFYNEQFF.

The V and J genes are TRBV19 and TRBJ1-1; D remains unclear. The CDR3 is made up of 13 amino acids. The germline gives CDR1 LNHDA, CDR2 SQIVND (reference sequence). Trimming took 3 bases from V and 4 from J, leaving 9 bases between them. CDR3 coding DNA: TGTGCCAGTAGTATGTATATTGGCACTGAAGCTTTCTTT. Encoded protein: CASSMYIGTEAFF.

This clonotype occurred a few times. In DNA form, the CDR3 reads TGCGCCAGCAGCTGGGGGACAGGGTTTTCCTACGAGCAGTACTTC. Encoded protein: CASSWGTGFSYEQYF. The rearrangement joins TRBV5-1 to TRBJ2-7; 9 bases match TRBD1. The J segment lost 1 base and the V segment lost 3 bases, leaving 5 bases of the junction unmatched. This CDR3 is built from 15 residues. Germline CDR1 and CDR2: SGHRS and YFSETQ.

This clonotype was counted between two and nine times. V gene TRBV7-3 combines with J gene TRBJ2-1, with 9 bases matching TRBD2. Germline CDR1 and CDR2: SGHTA and FQGTGA. The CDR3 runs 16 residues. The V segment lost 5 bases and the J segment 2 bases; nucleotides outside the gene matches: 7. The CDR3: CASSIIAGVPYNEQFF. CDR3 DNA: TGTGCCAGCAGCATTATAGCGGGAGTACCCTACAATGAGCAGTTCTTC.

This clonotype was detected ten times or more. This chain connects TRBV5-6 to TRBJ2-7; unclear D gene. The CDR3 sequence is 14 residues long. With 0 bases removed from V and 3 bases from J, the gap between germline ends came to 10 bases. Per germline, CDR1 SGHDT and CDR2 YYEEEE. CDR3 nucleotide sequence: TGTGCCAGCAGCTTGGGTTCCGGTTACTACGAGCAGTACTTC. It specifies CASSLGSGYYEQYF.

This clonotype was observed at least ten times. The CDR3 region has the DNA TGTGCCACCAGCAGAGTCGGACGGAAACAAGAGACCCAGTACTTC. It codes for CATSRVGRKQETQYF. The chain joins TRBV15 to TRBJ2-5; D ambiguous. V was pared by 1 base and J by 2 bases, with 11 bases between. Germline loops: CDR1 LNHNV, CDR2 YYDKDF (reference sequence). The CDR3 is 15 amino acids.

The chain uses TRBV10-3 and TRBJ2-5; 8 nucleotides match TRBD1. This CDR3 region has 13 residues. Germline-derived CDR1 and CDR2 are ENHRY and SYGVKD. V was pared by 10 bases and J by 5 bases, with 9 bases of the junction left unmatched. The CDR3 loop is CATLGQGGETQYF. The CDR3 DNA reads as TGTGCCACGTTAGGACAGGGTGGCGAGACCCAGTACTTC.

This sequence joins TRBV5-4 and TRBJ2-5; tentatively, D is TRBD2 (5 bases). The CDR3 covers 16 residues. CDR1 SGHNT and CDR2 YYREEE come from the germline V gene (reference sequence). V gave up 4 bases and J gave up 1 base, with 17 bases separating them. CDR3 sequence: CASSPPSGLLQETQYF. CDR3 in DNA: TGTGCCAGCAGCCCCCCCTCGGGGTTGCTCCAAGAGACCCAGTACTTC.

This clonotype was counted a few times. This CDR3 is CASSQETEGVEQYF. Written as DNA, the CDR3 is TGCGCCAGCAGCCAAGAAACCGAGGGGGTCGAGCAGTACTTC. V gene TRBV4-3 combines with J gene TRBJ2-7; D possibly corresponds to TRBD1 (6 bases). CDR1 and CDR2 (germline): LGHNA, YSLEER. Trimming stripped 0 bases from V and 6 bases from J, with 12 bases between. This CDR3 spans 14 amino acids.

Remarks on this clonotype: This may stem from a read error, because a much larger clone lies one nucleotide away. This chain links TRBV14 with TRBJ2-5; D is unresolved. Trimming took off 0 bases at V and 7 bases at J, with 15 bases between the two ends. The CDR3 covers 15 residues. Germline CDR1 SGHDN, CDR2 FVKESK. CDR3 residues: CASSQDRPPGRTQYF. The CDR3 DNA reads TGTGCCAGCAGCCAAGATAGACCCCCCGGTAGGACCCAGTACTTC.

This clonotype was picked up many times. The J gene is TRBJ2-7, the V gene TRBV3-1, with 7 bases lining up with TRBD2. V was pared by 0 bases and J by 7 bases, with 15 bases of the junction left unmatched. The CDR3 has 17 residues. Germline V lookup: CDR1 LGHDT, CDR2 YNNKEL (reference sequence). The CDR3 DNA sequence: TGTGCCAGCAGCCAAGATTCGGGGGAGGGATTTTTTTATGAGCAGTACTTC. Protein product: CASSQDSGEGFFYEQYF.

This clonotype was detected only a few times. The CDR3 loop reads CASSLKVGLAGEGTGELFF. As DNA, the CDR3 is TGTGCCAGCAGCTTGAAGGTGGGACTAGCGGGAGAAGGAACCGGGGAGCTGTTTTTT. V gene TRBV5-4 combines with J gene TRBJ2-2; TRBD2 matches 14 bases. Looked up from germline, CDR1 is SGHNT and CDR2 is YYREEE (reference sequence). The CDR3 runs 19 residues. With 1 base clipped from V and 5 bases from J, the junction kept 10 bases outside the gene matches.

The table lists this clonotype with many counts. This rearrangement joins TRBV5-1 to TRBJ1-1; D is unclear. Trimming took off 0 bases at V and 0 bases at J, with 9 bases between the two ends. Germline values: CDR1 SGHRS, CDR2 YFSETQ. The CDR3 is made up of 15 amino acids. CDR3 sequence reads: CASSLAQRMNTEAFF. The CDR3 DNA reads as TGCGCCAGCAGCTTGGCCCAACGGATGAACACTGAAGCTTTCTTT.

The chain recombines TRBV9 with TRBJ2-7; the D call may be TRBD1 or TRBD2 (5 bases each). The ends were cut back, 3 bases at V and 5 bases at J, with 12 bases in the middle. This CDR3 is 13 amino acids long. Germline lookup yields CDR1 SGDLS and CDR2 YYNGEE. As DNA, the CDR3 is TGTGCCAGCAGCGCCGGGGCGCTCGACGAGCAGTACTTC. Its translation: CASSAGALDEQYF.

Points on this clonotype: With a much larger clone just one base away, this may be a read error. The chain couples TRBV7-2 to TRBJ2-5; a possible D gene is TRBD2 (5 bases). CDR1 and CDR2 from the germline V gene are SGHTA and FQGNSA. There are 11 residues in the CDR3. CDR3 nucleotides: TGTGCCAGCAGCCAAAGGGAGACCCGGTACTTC. Translated: CASSQRETRYF.